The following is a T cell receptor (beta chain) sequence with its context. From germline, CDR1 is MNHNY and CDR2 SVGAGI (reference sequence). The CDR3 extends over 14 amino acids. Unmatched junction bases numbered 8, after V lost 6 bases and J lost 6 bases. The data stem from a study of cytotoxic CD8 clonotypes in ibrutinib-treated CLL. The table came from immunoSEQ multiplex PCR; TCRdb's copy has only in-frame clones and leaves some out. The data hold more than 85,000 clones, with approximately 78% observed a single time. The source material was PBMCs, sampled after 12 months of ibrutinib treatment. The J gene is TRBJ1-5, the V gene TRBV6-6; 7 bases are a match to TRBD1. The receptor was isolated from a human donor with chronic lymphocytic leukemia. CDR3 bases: TGTGCCAGCAGCGGGGACAGCTCAGGTCAGCCCCAGCATTTT. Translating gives CASSGDSSGQPQHF.